This T cell receptor (beta chain) appears in the sequencing data of a study of cytomegalovirus exposure and HLA in healthy donors. 13 Jbeta primers and 60 Vbeta primers were used for the PCR. Data came from immunoSEQ multiplex PCR; TCRdb stores just in-frame clones and leaves some out. The table records under 110,000 clones, around 85% of them present only once. Regarding this clone: Its target is not known.

Germline CDR1 and CDR2: SQVTM and ANQGSEA. With 5 bases removed from V and 0 bases from J, the gap between germline ends came to 11 bases. This CDR3 region has 14 residues. General study points: Across all donors, roughly uniform sequencing depth was an assumption of the presence/absence analyses. In a later analysis, a missense DCLRE1C variant was linked to TCR beta V- and J-gene trimming. Using a false discovery rate of 0.05, a later analysis showed that roughly 16,000 TCR beta sequences were associated with HLA alleles. According to a later analysis, most TCR beta chains associated with CMV appeared HLA-restricted.

The chain couples TRBV29-1 to TRBJ2-4; D uncertain. Sequencing was performed on PBMCs. The sequence came from a man under 40 in good health and CMV-seronegative. CDR3 bases: TGCAGCGTTACATACCCCTTAGCCAAAAACATTCAGTACTTC. This codes for CSVTYPLAKNIQYF.